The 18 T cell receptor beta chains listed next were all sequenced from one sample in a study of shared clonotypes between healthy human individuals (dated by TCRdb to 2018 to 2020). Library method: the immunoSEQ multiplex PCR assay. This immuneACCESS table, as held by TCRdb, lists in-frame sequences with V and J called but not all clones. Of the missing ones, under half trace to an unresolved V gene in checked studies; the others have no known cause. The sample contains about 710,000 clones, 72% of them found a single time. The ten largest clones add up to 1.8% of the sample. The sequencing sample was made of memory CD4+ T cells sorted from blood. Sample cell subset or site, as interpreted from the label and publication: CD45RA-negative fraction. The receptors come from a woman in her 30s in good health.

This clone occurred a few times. The chain's CDR3 is CASSRPGTGGAEQYF. Here the CDR3 DNA reads TGTGCCAGCAGTAGACCCGGGACAGGGGGAGCCGAGCAGTACTTC. The chain carries TRBV28 and TRBJ2-7; 11 nucleotides line up with TRBD1. Germline V gives CDR1 MDHEN, CDR2 SYDVKM. With V trimmed by 5 bases and J by 6 bases, 9 bases remained unmatched. The CDR3 covers 15 residues.

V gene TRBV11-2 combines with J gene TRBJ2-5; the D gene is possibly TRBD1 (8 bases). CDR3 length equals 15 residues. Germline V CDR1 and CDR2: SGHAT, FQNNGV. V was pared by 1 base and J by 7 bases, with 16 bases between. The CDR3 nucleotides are TGTGCCAGCAGCTTAGGTGGACAGGGAGGGGGGACCCAGTACTTC. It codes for CASSLGGQGGGTQYF.

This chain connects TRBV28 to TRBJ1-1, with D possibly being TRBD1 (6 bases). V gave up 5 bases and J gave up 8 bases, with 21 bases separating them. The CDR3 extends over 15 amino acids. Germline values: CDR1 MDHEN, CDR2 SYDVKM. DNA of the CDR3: TGTGCCAGCAGTCCCCCTACGGGGGGCCGAAGGGAAGCTTTCTTT. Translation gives CASSPPTGGRREAFF.

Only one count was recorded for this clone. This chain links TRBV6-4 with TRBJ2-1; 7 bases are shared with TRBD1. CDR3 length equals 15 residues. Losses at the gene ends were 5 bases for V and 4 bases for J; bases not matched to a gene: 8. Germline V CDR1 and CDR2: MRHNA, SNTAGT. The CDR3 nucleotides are TGTGCCAGCAGTAGACAGGGTAACCTATACAATGAGCAGTTCTTC. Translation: CASSRQGNLYNEQFF.

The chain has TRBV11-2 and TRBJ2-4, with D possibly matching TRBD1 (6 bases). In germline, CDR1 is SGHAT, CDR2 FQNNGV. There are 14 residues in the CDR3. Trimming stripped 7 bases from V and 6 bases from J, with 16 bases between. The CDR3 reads CASTSYRDLNIQYF. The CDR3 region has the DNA TGTGCCAGCACCTCATACAGGGATCTAAACATTCAGTACTTC.

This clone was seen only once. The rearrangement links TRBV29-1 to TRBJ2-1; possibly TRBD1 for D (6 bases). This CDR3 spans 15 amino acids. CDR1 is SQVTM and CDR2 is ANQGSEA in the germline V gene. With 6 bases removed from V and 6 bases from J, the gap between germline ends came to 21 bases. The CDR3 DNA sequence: TGCAGCGTCCGTATCTTGGGGGCATTCGGCAATGAGCAGTTCTTC. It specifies CSVRILGAFGNEQFF.

CDR3 sequence: CASSQRTSGRAPYNEQFF. Written as DNA, the CDR3 is TGTGCCAGCTCCCAACGGACTAGCGGGAGGGCCCCCTACAATGAGCAGTTCTTC. The gene calls are TRBV9 and TRBJ2-1, with 15 bases aligning to TRBD2. The CDR3 runs 18 residues. From germline, CDR1 is SGDLS and CDR2 YYNGEE. V lost 7 bases to trimming and J lost 2 bases; unmatched junction nucleotides: 10.

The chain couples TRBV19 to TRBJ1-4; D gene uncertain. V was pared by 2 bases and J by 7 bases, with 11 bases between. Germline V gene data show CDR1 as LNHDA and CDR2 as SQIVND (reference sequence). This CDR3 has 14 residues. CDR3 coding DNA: TGTGCCAGTAGTATAACGGCTGAAAGTGAAAAACTGTTTTTT. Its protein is CASSITAESEKLFF.

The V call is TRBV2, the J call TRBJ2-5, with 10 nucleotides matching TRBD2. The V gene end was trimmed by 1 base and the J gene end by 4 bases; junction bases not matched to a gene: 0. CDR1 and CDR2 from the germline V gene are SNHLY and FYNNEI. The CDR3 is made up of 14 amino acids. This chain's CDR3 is CASSEGLAGETQYF. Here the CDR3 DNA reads TGTGCCAGCAGTGAAGGACTAGCGGGAGAGACCCAGTACTTC.

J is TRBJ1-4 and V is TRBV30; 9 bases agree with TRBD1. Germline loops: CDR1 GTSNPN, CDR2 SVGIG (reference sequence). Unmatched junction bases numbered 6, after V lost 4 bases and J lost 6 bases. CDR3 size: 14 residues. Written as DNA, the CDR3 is TGTGCCTGGACGGGACAGGGATCATATGAAAAACTGTTTTTT. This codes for CAWTGQGSYEKLFF.

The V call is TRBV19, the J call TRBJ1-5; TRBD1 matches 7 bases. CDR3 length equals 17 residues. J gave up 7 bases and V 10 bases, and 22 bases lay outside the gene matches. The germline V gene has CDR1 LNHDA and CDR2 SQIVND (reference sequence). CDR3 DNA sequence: TGTGCCACCGTAAGACAGGCAGGGGGAGGTAGTTTGCAGCCCCAGCATTTT. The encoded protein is CATVRQAGGGSLQPQHF.

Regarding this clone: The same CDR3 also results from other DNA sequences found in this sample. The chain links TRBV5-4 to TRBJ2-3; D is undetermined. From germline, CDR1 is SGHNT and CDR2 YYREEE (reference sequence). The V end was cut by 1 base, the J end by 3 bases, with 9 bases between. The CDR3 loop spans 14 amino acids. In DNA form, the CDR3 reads TGTGCCAGCAGCTTGTCGGCCGGAACAGATACGCAGTATTTT. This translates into CASSLSAGTDTQYF. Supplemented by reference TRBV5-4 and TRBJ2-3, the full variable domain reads ETGVTQSPTHLIKTRGQQVTLRCSSQSGHNTVSWYQQALGQGPQFIFQYYREEENGRGNFPPRFSGLQFPNYSSELNVNALELDDSALYLCASSLSAGTDTQYFGPGTRLTVL.

The CDR3 loop is CASSLGLAGRSYEQYF. CDR3 sequence (DNA): TGCGCCAGCAGCTTGGGACTAGCGGGCCGATCCTACGAGCAGTACTTC. The chain employs TRBV5-1 and TRBJ2-7, with 10 bases identical to TRBD2. Germline V gene sequence: CDR1 SGHRS, CDR2 YFSETQ. The CDR3 spans 16 residues. Trimming cost V 0 bases and J 1 base; bases outside gene matches: 4.

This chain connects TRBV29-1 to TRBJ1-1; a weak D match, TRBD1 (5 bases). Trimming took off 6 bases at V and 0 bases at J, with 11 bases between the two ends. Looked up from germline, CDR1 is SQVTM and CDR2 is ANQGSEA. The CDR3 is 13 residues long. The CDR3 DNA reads TGCAGCGTGGGGGTGGGGCTGAACACTGAAGCTTTCTTT. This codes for CSVGVGLNTEAFF.

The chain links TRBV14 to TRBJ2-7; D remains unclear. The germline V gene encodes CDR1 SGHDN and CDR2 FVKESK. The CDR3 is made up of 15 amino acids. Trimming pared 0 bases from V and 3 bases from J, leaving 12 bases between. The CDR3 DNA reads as TGTGCCAGCAGCCAAGAAGCTAGGCCGAGCTACGAGCAGTACTTC. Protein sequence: CASSQEARPSYEQYF.

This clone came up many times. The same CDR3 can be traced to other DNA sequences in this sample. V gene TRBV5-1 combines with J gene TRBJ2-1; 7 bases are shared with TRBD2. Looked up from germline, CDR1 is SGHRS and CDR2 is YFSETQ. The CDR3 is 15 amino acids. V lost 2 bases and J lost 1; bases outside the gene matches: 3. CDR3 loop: CASSFSSGSYNEQFF. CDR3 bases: TGCGCCAGCAGCTTTTCTAGCGGATCCTACAATGAGCAGTTCTTC.

CDR3 sequence (DNA): TGTGCCAGCAGCACCGGGACTAGCGGCTACCTTAGCTCCTACGAGCAGTACTTC. The encoded protein is CASSTGTSGYLSSYEQYF. The chain is built from TRBV7-2 and TRBJ2-7; the match to TRBD2 covers 11 bases. From germline, CDR1 is SGHTA and CDR2 FQGNSA. V trimming: 5 bases; J trimming: 0 bases; junction bases outside the gene matches: 12. This CDR3 is 18 amino acids long.

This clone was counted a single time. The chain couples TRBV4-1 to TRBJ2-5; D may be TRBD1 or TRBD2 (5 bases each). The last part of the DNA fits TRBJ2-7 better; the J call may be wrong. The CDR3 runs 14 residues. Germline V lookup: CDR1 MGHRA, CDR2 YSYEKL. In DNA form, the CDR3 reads TGCGCCAGCAGCCTCCTCAGGGAGCGGAGCGAGCAGTACTTC. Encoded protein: CASSLLRERSEQYF.